This T cell receptor beta chain was found in a study of Graves' ophthalmopathy and Graves' hyperthyroidism. This clonotype showed up just a few times. Antigen specificity is unknown. There are 13 residues in the CDR3. Trimming cost V 0 bases and J 10 bases, with 15 bases left between them. Germline loops: CDR1 GTSNPN, CDR2 SVGIG (reference sequence). Amplification of TCR beta CDR3 regions used RNA transcripts. HTBI primers primed a first-round RT-PCR, and a second-round multiplex PCR followed. In TCRdb, the multiplex PCR reads were re-called with MiXCR into one record per CDR3 protein. The repertoire has about 1.2 million distinct CDR3 sequences, 35% to 45% of them found once; the top ten carry approximately 12%. Regarding the study as a whole: Also, most clonotypes expanded in the thyroid above 0.001 frequency appeared in blood. Distinction of ophthalmopathy from stable hyperthyroidism by a 13-signature model reached 87.88% sensitivity and about 80% specificity.

Patients newly diagnosed with hyperthyroidism, under 2 months' duration, were aged 18 to 65, the study reports. The chain recombines TRBV30 with TRBJ1-1; D ambiguous. Sequencing was carried out using peripheral blood or thyroid tissue (not recorded which). This clonotype was sampled from an adult man with Graves' hyperthyroidism. CDR3 in amino acids: CAWSVGSGLSAFF. CDR3 DNA sequence: TGTGCCTGGAGTGTAGGGTCGGGGTTGTCAGCTTTCTTT. The full variable domain, its missing parts supplied by reference TRBV30 and TRBJ1-1, is SQTIHQWPATLVQPVGSPLSLECTVEGTSNPNLYWYRQAAGRGLQLLFYSVGIGQISSEVPQNLSASRPQDRQFILSSKKLLLSDSGFYLCAWSVGSGLSAFFGQGTRLTVV.